The 4 T cell receptor beta chains given below trace back to one sample, sequenced in a study of T cells in localized non-small cell lung cancer. Only in-frame clones appear in the TCRdb table, and some are missing; sequencing was by immunoSEQ multiplex PCR. Of tens of thousands of clones in the sample, more than 70% were seen once. The specimen comprised PBMCs, sampled before any cancer treatment. These receptor sequences come from a woman aged 35 to 70 with stage II squamous cell lung carcinoma.

This clone was seen more than once but under ten times. The chain couples TRBV5-1 to TRBJ2-1; D unresolved. The V end lost 1 base, the J end lost 0 bases, and 11 bases lay between the germline ends. The CDR3 is 16 residues long. Germline CDR1 and CDR2: SGHRS and YFSETQ. In DNA form, the CDR3 reads TGCGCCAGCAGCTTGCAGGCCGCAAGCTCCTACAATGAGCAGTTCTTC. Translating it yields CASSLQAASSYNEQFF.

The chain employs TRBV6-1 and TRBJ2-1, with 7 bases lining up with TRBD2. V shed 7 bases and J 8 bases; nucleotides not matched to a gene: 14. CDR1 MNHNS and CDR2 SASEGT come from the germline V gene. The CDR3 covers 15 residues. The CDR3, as DNA: TGTGCCAGCAATTCAAGGACTAGTCATGTCGATGAGCAGTTCTTC. It translates to CASNSRTSHVDEQFF.

This clone was detected only a few times. J is TRBJ2-5 and V is TRBV2; D remains ambiguous. Looked up from germline, CDR1 is SNHLY and CDR2 is FYNNEI. The ends were cut back, 6 bases at V and 4 bases at J, with 9 bases in the middle. The CDR3 covers 12 residues. For the CDR3, the DNA is TGTGCCAGCAGCGGACCCAGAGAGACCCAGTACTTC. Translated, it gives CASSGPRETQYF.

V usage is TRBV2 and J usage is TRBJ1-5; maybe TRBD1 (5 bases). This CDR3 has 14 amino acids. Trimming took off 8 bases at V and 0 bases at J, with 11 bases between the two ends. In germline, CDR1 is SNHLY, CDR2 FYNNEI. The DNA of the CDR3 is TGTGCCAGCGGGACGGTGAATAGCAATCAGCCCCAGCATTTT. It codes for CASGTVNSNQPQHF. The variable domain in full, completed from reference TRBV2 and TRBJ1-5, reads EPEVTQTPSHQVTQMGQEVILRCVPISNHLYFYWYRQILGQKVEFLVSFYNNEISEKSEIFDDQFSVERPDGSNFTLKIRSTKLEDSAMYFCASGTVNSNQPQHFGDGTRLSIL.